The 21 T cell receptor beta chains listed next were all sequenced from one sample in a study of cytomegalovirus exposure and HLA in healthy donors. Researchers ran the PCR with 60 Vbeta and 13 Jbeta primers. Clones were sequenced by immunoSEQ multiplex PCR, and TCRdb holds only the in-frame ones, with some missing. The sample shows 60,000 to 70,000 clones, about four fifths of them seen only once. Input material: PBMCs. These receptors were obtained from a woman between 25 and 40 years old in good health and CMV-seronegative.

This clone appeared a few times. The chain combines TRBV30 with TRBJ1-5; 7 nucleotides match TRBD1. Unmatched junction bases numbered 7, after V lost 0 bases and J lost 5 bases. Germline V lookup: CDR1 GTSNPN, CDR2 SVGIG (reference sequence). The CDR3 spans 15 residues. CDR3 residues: CAWSVRTGSDQPQHF. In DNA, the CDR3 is TGTGCCTGGAGTGTAAGGACAGGCTCCGATCAGCCCCAGCATTTT.

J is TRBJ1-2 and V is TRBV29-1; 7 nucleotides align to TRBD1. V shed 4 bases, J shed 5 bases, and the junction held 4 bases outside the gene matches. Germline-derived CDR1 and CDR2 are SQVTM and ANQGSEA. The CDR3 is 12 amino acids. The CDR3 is CSVGTGSYGYTF. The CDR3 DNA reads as TGCAGCGTTGGGACAGGCTCTTATGGCTACACCTTC.

The CDR3 DNA sequence: TGTGCCAGCAGCTTAACGGGAGGAGCAGATACGCAGTATTTT. Protein: CASSLTGGADTQYF. The chain carries TRBV7-9 and TRBJ2-3, with 7 bases lining up with TRBD2. This CDR3 has 14 amino acids. With V trimmed by 2 bases and J by 4 bases, 3 bases remained unmatched. The germline V gene encodes CDR1 SEHNR and CDR2 FQNEAQ (reference sequence).

CDR3 amino acids: CASSAGWGESSPLHF. CDR3 nucleotides: TGTGCCAGCAGCGCCGGGTGGGGGGAAAGTTCACCCCTCCACTTT. The genes are TRBV7-8 and TRBJ1-6; TRBD1 might be the D (5 bases). Germline V gives CDR1 SGHVS, CDR2 FQNEAQ. Trimming shortened V by 5 bases and J by 9 bases, and 17 bases separated the two germline ends. CDR3 length: 15 residues.

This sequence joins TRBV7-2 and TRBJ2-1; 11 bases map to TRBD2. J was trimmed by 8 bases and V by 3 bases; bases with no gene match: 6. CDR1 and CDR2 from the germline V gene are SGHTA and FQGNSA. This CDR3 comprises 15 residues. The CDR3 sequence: CASSFLTSGVYEQFF. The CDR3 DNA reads TGTGCCAGCAGCTTCCTGACTAGCGGGGTCTATGAGCAGTTCTTC.

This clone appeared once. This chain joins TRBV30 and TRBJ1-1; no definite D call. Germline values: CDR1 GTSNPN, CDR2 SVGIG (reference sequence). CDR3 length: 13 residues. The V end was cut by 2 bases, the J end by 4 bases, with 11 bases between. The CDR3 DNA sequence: TGTGCCTGGAGTCCGGGAAGCGGCACTGAAGCTTTCTTT. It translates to CAWSPGSGTEAFF.

The CDR3: CASSDSRGTGEQFF. CDR3 DNA sequence: TGTGCCAGCAGTGATAGCAGGGGGACAGGTGAGCAGTTCTTC. V gene TRBV2 combines with J gene TRBJ2-1, with 8 bases identical to TRBD1. V shed 3 bases, J shed 9 bases, and the junction held 7 bases outside the gene matches. CDR1 is SNHLY, CDR2 FYNNEI, per germline. The CDR3 sequence is 14 residues long.

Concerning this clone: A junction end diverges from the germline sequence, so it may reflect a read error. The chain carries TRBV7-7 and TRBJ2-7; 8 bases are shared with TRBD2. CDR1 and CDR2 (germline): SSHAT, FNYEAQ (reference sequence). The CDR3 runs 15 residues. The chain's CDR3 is CASSLAPGGTYEQYF. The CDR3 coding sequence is TGTGCTAGCAGCTTAGCACCGGGAGGGACCTACGAGCAGTACTTC. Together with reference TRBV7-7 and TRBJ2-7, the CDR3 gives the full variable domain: GAGVSQSPRYKVTKRGQDVTLRCDPISSHATLYWYQQALGQGPEFLTYFNYEAQPDKSGLPSDRFSAERPEGSISTLTIQRTEQRDSAMYRCASSLAPGGTYEQYFGPGTRLTVT.

The CDR3 loop reads CASRRLGGGEKLFF. The CDR3 coding sequence is TGTGCCAGCAGGCGGTTAGGGGGTGGAGAAAAACTGTTTTTT. The rearrangement uses TRBV11-2 and TRBJ1-4; TRBD1 might be the D (6 bases). V was pared by 6 bases and J by 8 bases, with 16 bases between. CDR1 is SGHAT and CDR2 is FQNNGV in the germline V gene. This CDR3 has 14 amino acids.

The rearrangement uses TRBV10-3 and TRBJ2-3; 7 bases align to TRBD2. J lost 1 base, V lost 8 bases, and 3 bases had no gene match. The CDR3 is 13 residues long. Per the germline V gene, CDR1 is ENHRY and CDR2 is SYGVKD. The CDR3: CAIGGRGTDTQYF. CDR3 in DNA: TGTGCCATCGGGGGGAGGGGCACAGATACGCAGTATTTT.

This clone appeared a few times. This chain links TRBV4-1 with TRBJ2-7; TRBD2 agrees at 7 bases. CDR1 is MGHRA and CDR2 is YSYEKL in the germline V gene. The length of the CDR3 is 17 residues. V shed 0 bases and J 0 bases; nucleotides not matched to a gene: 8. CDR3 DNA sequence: TGCGCCAGCAGCCAAGATAGGGAGGGCACTACCTCCTACGAGCAGTACTTC. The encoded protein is CASSQDREGTTSYEQYF.

The CDR3 sequence: CASSLYQGSPLHF. The CDR3 coding sequence is TGTGCCAGCAGTTTATATCAGGGGTCACCCCTCCACTTT. The rearrangement links TRBV27 to TRBJ1-6, with D tentatively TRBD1 (6 bases). Germline V gene lookup returns CDR1 MNHEY and CDR2 SMNVEV (reference sequence). The CDR3 has 13 amino acids. Trimming took off 1 base at V and 10 bases at J, with 8 bases between the two ends.

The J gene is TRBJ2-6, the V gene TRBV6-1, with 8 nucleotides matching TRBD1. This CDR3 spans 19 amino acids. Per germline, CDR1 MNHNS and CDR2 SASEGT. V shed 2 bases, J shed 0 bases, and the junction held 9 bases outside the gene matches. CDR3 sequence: CASSELPDRASSGANVLTF. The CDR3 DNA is TGTGCCAGCAGTGAACTCCCGGACAGGGCAAGCTCTGGGGCCAACGTCCTGACTTTC.

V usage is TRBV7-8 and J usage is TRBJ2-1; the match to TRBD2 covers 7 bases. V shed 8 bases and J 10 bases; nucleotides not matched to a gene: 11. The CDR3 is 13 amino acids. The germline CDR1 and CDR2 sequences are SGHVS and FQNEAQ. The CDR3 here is CASLLATTGEQFF. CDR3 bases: TGTGCCAGCCTACTAGCGACAACTGGGGAGCAGTTCTTC.

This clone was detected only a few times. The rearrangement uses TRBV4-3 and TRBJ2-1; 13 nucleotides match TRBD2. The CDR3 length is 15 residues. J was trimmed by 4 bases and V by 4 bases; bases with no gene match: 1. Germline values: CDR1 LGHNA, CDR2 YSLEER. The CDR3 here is CASSPTSGGYNEQFF. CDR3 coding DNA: TGCGCCAGCAGCCCGACTAGCGGGGGGTACAATGAGCAGTTCTTC.

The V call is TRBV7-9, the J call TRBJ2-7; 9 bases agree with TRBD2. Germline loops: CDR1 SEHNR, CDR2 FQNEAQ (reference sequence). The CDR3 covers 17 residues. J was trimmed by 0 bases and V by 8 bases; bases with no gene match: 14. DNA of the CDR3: TGTGCCAGCGGCGGGGCGGGAGGGCGGAGGAGCTCCTACGAGCAGTACTTC. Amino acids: CASGGAGGRRSSYEQYF.

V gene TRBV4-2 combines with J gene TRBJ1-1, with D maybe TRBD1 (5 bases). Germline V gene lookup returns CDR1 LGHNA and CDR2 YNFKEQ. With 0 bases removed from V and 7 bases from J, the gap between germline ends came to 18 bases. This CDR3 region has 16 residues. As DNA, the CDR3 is TGTGCCAGCAGCCAAGACACGGGGACTCCGAACGATGAAGCTTTCTTT. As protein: CASSQDTGTPNDEAFF.

The CDR3 DNA follows: TGTGCCAGCAGCTTAGCCCGAGCGATCCACGAGCAGTACTTC. It yields the protein CASSLARAIHEQYF. The V call is TRBV7-2, the J call TRBJ2-7; the D is unclear. Germline V gene data show CDR1 as SGHTA and CDR2 as FQGNSA. The CDR3 contains 14 residues. V was clipped by 0 bases and J by 5 bases, with 11 bases between them.

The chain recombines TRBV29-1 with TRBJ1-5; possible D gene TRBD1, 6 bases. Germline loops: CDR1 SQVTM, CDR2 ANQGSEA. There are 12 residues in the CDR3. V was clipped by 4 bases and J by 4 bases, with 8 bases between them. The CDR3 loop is CSVATGNQPQHF. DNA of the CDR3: TGCAGCGTTGCTACAGGGAATCAGCCCCAGCATTTT.

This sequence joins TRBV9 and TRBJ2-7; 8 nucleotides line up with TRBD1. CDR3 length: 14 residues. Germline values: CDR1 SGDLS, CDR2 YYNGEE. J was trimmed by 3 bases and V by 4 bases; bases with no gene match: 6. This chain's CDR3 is CASSPPGGFYEQYF. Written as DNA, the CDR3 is TGTGCCAGCAGCCCCCCAGGGGGCTTCTACGAGCAGTACTTC. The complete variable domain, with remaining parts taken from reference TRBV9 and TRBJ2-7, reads DSGVTQTPKHLITATGQRVTLRCSPRSGDLSVYWYQQSLDQGLQFLIQYYNGEERAKGNILERFSAQQFPDLHSELNLSSLELGDSALYFCASSPPGGFYEQYFGPGTRLTVT.

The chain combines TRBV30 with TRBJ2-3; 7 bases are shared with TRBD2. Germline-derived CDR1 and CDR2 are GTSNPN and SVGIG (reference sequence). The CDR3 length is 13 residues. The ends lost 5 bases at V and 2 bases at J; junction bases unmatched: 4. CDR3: CAWSSGYTDTQYF. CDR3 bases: TGTGCCTGGTCTAGCGGATACACAGATACGCAGTATTTT.